In its sample, the clone carrying this T cell receptor beta chain was seen a few times. The target antigen is unknown. The V end lost 4 bases, the J end lost 1 base, and 8 bases lay between the germline ends. Germline V gene data show CDR1 as MNHEY and CDR2 as SVGEGT. The CDR3 has 15 residues. The data originate from a study of response to subunit inactivated influenza vaccine. TCRdb independently ran MiXCR on the RT-PCR reads; one entry per CDR3 protein. The sample has around 790,000 distinct CDR3 sequences, approximately 22% seen once. Study-wide findings and caveats: It was the authors' suggestion that each seasonal influenza vaccination recruits few new T cells.

The chain uses TRBV6-2 or TRBV6-3 and TRBJ1-6; unclear D gene. Sequencing was performed on PBMCs from blood, taken 5 days after vaccination. This sequence was found in a man in his fifties who received an inactivated influenza vaccine. The CDR3 here is CASSFGYSYNSPLHF. For the CDR3, the DNA is TGTGCCAGCAGTTTCGGATATTCCTATAATTCACCCCTCCACTTT.